This TCR beta chain was observed in a study of OX40 agonist ivuxolimab in advanced cancers. Study context: Of the patients, three showed partial responses, one with hepatocellular carcinoma and two with cutaneous melanoma.

Study-wide results and limits: On average, a greater number of expanded clones characterised CD8+ T cells relative to CD4+.

The CDR3 extends over 14 amino acids. V was pared by 1 base and J by 5 bases, with 11 bases between. Germline V gives CDR1 SGHDN, CDR2 FVKESK. Sequencing was performed with immunoSEQ multiplex PCR; in TCRdb, only in-frame clones are kept and a portion is missing. In the table there are 70,000 or so clones, nearly 90% of which are singletons. To note about this clone: Its target is not known.

Sequenced here: CD4+ or CD8+ T cells sorted from blood, sampled in a trial of the OX40 agonist ivuxolimab. This TCR was recovered from an adult with an advanced solid tumor such as melanoma, head and neck, liver or kidney cancer. The chain joins TRBV14 to TRBJ1-1; no firm D call. CDR3 nucleotides: TGTGCCAGCAGCCAAGTGGCGGGTCGGACTGAAGCTTTCTTT. Its protein is CASSQVAGRTEAFF. Complete variable domain (other parts from reference TRBV14 and TRBJ1-1): EAGVTQFPSHSVIEKGQTVTLRCDPISGHDNLYWYRRVMGKEIKFLLHFVKESKQDESGMPNNRFLAERTGGTYSTLKVQPAELEDSGVYFCASSQVAGRTEAFFGQGTRLTVV.